Listed below are T cell receptor beta chains from one sample, sequenced in a study of CD8+ T cells in alopecia areata. The data were produced by immunoSEQ multiplex PCR, yet TCRdb's version contains in-frame clones alone and is incomplete. The sample has 200,000 to 250,000 clones; 64% are singletons. The sequences come from CD4+ T cells sorted from blood, collected at week 4, from a patient treated with tofacitinib. Source of these receptors: a human donor with alopecia areata. The CDR3 runs from the conserved cysteine through the conserved F or W. The order of the fields is J gene, clone size, D gene, V gene, CDR3 DNA, CDR3 protein. A D gene is named only where the DNA matches it firmly. Clone size is shown for a subset of rows, as once, few, many or a class of expanded clone.

TRBJ2-2 . . TRBV23-1 TGCGCCAGCTGGGGTACGGCTACACGGACCGGGGAGCTGTTTTTT CASWGTATRTGELFF
TRBJ2-7 . TRBD2 TRBV11-2 TGTGCCAGCAGTAGACTAGCCCCTCCCTACGAGCAGTACTTC CASSRLAPPYEQYF
TRBJ1-1 . . TRBV5-1 TGCGCCAGCAGCTTGGGACAGTCGAACACTGAAGCTTTCTTT CASSLGQSNTEAFF
TRBJ2-3 few . TRBV7-9 TGTGCCAGCAGCCGGGACACCAGCACAGATACGCAGTATTTT CASSRDTSTDTQYF
TRBJ1-6 . . TRBV5-6 TGTGCCAGCAGCTCCCCCTACCTCTATAATTCACCCCTCCACTTT CASSSPYLYNSPLHF
TRBJ1-5 . . TRBV6-8 TGTGCCAGCAGAAAAGGCGATAGCAATCAGCCCCAGCATTTT CASRKGDSNQPQHF
TRBJ2-5 . . TRBV29-1 TGCAGCGTTGAAAGTCCAGGGGGGGAGACCCAGTACTTC CSVESPGGETQYF
TRBJ2-5 . . TRBV19 TGTGCCAGTAGTATGGTGGGGATGGGAGGAGAGACCCAGTACTTC CASSMVGMGGETQYF
TRBJ1-4 . . TRBV10-3 TGTGCCATCAGTAGGGCCTCGGGTGAAAAACTGTTTTTT CAISRASGEKLFF
TRBJ2-3 . TRBD2 TRBV7-2 TGTGCCAGCAGCTTGCGGGGGGGCACAGATACGCAGTATTTT CASSLRGGTDTQYF
TRBJ2-7 few . TRBV7-2 TGTGCCAGCTCCAGGACGCCCTACGAGCAGTACTTC CASSRTPYEQYF
TRBJ1-6 . TRBD1 TRBV5-1 TGCGCCAGCAGCTTGGGAGACAGGGGTGGGAGTTCACCCCTCCACTTT CASSLGDRGGSSPLHF
TRBJ2-5 . . TRBV7-2 TGTGCCAGCAGCTTAGAGGGATTAGGGGTGGAGACCCAGTACTTC CASSLEGLGVETQYF
TRBJ1-2 . TRBD1 TRBV15 TGTGCCACCAGCAGAGTCTGGGACAGGTACAGTGATGGCTACACCTTC CATSRVWDRYSDGYTF
TRBJ1-6 . . TRBV30 TGTGCCTGGAGTCGAGACCGAGGGTGGACACCCCTCCACTTT CAWSRDRGWTPLHF
TRBJ2-7 few TRBD2 TRBV10-3 TGTGCCATCAGTGATCCCGGGACTAGCGGGGGATACGAGCAGTACTTC CAISDPGTSGGYEQYF
TRBJ2-1 . . TRBV5-6 TGTGCCAGCAGCTTGCCGGGGGCCAGCTCGGTTGAGCAGTTCTTC CASSLPGASSVEQFF
TRBJ1-6 few TRBD1 TRBV12-5 TGTGCTAGTCGACAGGGGGAGAATTCACCCCTCCACTTT CASRQGENSPLHF
TRBJ2-7 . . TRBV6-6 TGTGCCACCAAGGTGGATGCTGGCGAGCAGTACTTC CATKVDAGEQYF
TRBJ2-7 . . TRBV19 TGTGCCAGTAGTATAGCTTTTGCAGAGAGGAAAAACTCCTACGAGCAGTACTTC CASSIAFAERKNSYEQYF
TRBJ2-1 once . TRBV7-3 TGTGCCAGCAGCATTAAATCCTCCTACAATGAGCAGTTCTTC CASSIKSSYNEQFF
TRBJ2-7 . . TRBV30 TGTGCCCTGGAGAGGGGCAGGGGCGACGAGCAGTACTTC CALERGRGDEQYF
TRBJ2-5 once . TRBV5-4 TGTGCCAGCAGCCTGACCCTCGACAGATCAAAAGAGACCCAGTACTTC CASSLTLDRSKETQYF
TRBJ2-2 . . TRBV5-1 TGCGCCAGCGGTTCCGACTCAGCCGCGAACACCGGGGAGCTGTTTTTT CASGSDSAANTGELFF
TRBJ1-1 . . TRBV7-9 TGTGCCAGCAGCTTAAAGCCCCTTGAGGGATCGGAAGCTTTCTTT CASSLKPLEGSEAFF
TRBJ1-1 . . TRBV12-5 TGTGCTAGCGCCTTAAGGGGGGACACTGAAGCTTTCTTT CASALRGDTEAFF
TRBJ2-3 . . TRBV30 TGTGCCTGGAGTGTCTCAGATACGCAGTATTTT CAWSVSDTQYF
TRBJ2-1 . TRBD2 TRBV15 TGTGCCACCAGCACCAATCGGGGGGTGAATGAGCAGTTCTTC CATSTNRGVNEQFF
TRBJ2-5 . . TRBV9 TGTGCCAGCAGCCAAGATCTCCGGGACGGGGCGGAGACCCAGTACTTC CASSQDLRDGAETQYF
TRBJ2-5 . . TRBV9 TGTGCCAGCAGCGAGCTGGGGGGAGAGACCCAGTACTTC CASSELGGETQYF
TRBJ2-3 . TRBD2 TRBV30 TGTGCCTGGAATCTAGCGGGGGGTTCGCGGGGTGATACGCAGTATTTT CAWNLAGGSRGDTQYF
TRBJ1-2 . . TRBV29-1 TGCAGCGTGGGGTTAGGGTCTGGGTCGGATGGCTACACCTTC CSVGLGSGSDGYTF
TRBJ1-6 . . TRBV5-1 TGCGCCAGCAGCTTGGCCTCGAGAAAGGATAGCGATTCACCCCTCCACTTT CASSLASRKDSDSPLHF
TRBJ2-6 . . TRBV30 TGTGCCTGGAGCGAAAGGGGGGCTGGGGCCAACGTCCTGACTTTC CAWSERGAGANVLTF
TRBJ1-6 . . TRBV30 TGTGCCTGGAGTGTCGAGCAGGGGAGGTCACCCCTCCACTTT CAWSVEQGRSPLHF
TRBJ2-7 once TRBD2 TRBV7-9 TGTGCCAGCACCCAGACTAGCGGGGGGGCAGGAGCCTCCTACGAGCAGTACTTC CASTQTSGGAGASYEQYF
TRBJ1-1 once . TRBV10-3 TGTGCCACCTCACAGACGGGGAACACTGAAGCTTTCTTT CATSQTGNTEAFF
TRBJ1-5 few . TRBV27 TGTGCCAGCAGTCCCCAAATAACGAATCAGCCCCAGCATTTT CASSPQITNQPQHF
TRBJ2-5 . . TRBV5-1 TGCGCCAGCAGAGCCCTCGCGGGGGCCAACCAAGAGACCCAGTACTTC CASRALAGANQETQYF
TRBJ1-1 . TRBD1 TRBV4-3 TGCGCCAGCAGCCAGGGTCCGACAGGGCAGAGGGCGAACACTGAAGCTTTCTTT CASSQGPTGQRANTEAFF
TRBJ1-5 . . TRBV7-2 TGTGCCAGCAGCTCTTCAGGGGACCAGCCCCAGCATTTT CASSSSGDQPQHF
TRBJ2-4 . . TRBV7-8 TGTGCCAGCAGCTTAACAGGGCCAGCAAACATTCAGTACTTC CASSLTGPANIQYF
TRBJ2-1 . . TRBV18 TGTGCCAGCTCACCCCCTTGGAGTCGGAGGAATGAGCAGTTCTTC CASSPPWSRRNEQFF
TRBJ1-1 . . TRBV5-6 TGTGCCAGCAGCTTGGGCAGATTCCTCAAGGCTGAAGCTTTCTTT CASSLGRFLKAEAFF
TRBJ1-1 . . TRBV4-2 TGTGCCAGCAGCCAGGGACTACAGGGGAACACTGAAGCTTTCTTT CASSQGLQGNTEAFF
TRBJ2-5 . . TRBV10-3 TGTGCCTCCCGGACAGAGCGGGAGACCCAGTACTTC CASRTERETQYF
TRBJ1-1 . TRBD1 TRBV19 TGTGCCAGTATCCACAGGGGGACTGAAGCTTTCTTT CASIHRGTEAFF
TRBJ2-1 . TRBD1 TRBV29-1 TGCAGCGTTCCGGGGGGACAGGGCGCCCATGAGCAGTTCTTC CSVPGGQGAHEQFF
TRBJ2-6 . . TRBV7-6 TGTGCCAGCAGCCCTCCCGACATCTCTGGGGCCAACGTCCTGACTTTC CASSPPDISGANVLTF
TRBJ2-1 . TRBD2 TRBV29-1 TGCAGCGTTGTTGGTAGCGGGACAACCTACAATGAGCAGTTCTTC CSVVGSGTTYNEQFF
TRBJ1-2 . . TRBV7-3 TGTGCCAGCAGCTTTCGCGGCCTCGGTGGCTACACCTTC CASSFRGLGGYTF
TRBJ2-1 . TRBD1 TRBV30 TGTGCCTGGACTGTGACAGGGGCCTACAATGAGCAGTTCTTC CAWTVTGAYNEQFF
TRBJ1-1 . . TRBV27 TGTGCCAGCAGTTTCAAATATGGGACTGAAGCTTTCTTT CASSFKYGTEAFF
TRBJ2-3 . . TRBV5-4 TGTGCCAGCAGCTTGACAGGGCACACAGATACGCAGTATTTT CASSLTGHTDTQYF
TRBJ2-3 . . TRBV15 TGTGCCACCAGCAGAGATCGACAGTCCACAGATACGCAGTATTTT CATSRDRQSTDTQYF